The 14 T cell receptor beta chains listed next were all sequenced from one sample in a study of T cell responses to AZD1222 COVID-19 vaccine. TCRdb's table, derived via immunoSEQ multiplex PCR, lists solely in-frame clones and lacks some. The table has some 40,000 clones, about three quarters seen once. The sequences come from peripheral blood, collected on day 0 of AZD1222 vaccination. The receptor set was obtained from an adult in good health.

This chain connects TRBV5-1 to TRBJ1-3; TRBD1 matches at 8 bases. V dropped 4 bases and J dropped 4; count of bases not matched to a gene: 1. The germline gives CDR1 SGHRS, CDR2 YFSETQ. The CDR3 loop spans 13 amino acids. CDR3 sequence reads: CASSRDRGNTIYF. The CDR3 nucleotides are TGCGCCAGCAGCCGGGACAGGGGAAACACCATATATTTT.

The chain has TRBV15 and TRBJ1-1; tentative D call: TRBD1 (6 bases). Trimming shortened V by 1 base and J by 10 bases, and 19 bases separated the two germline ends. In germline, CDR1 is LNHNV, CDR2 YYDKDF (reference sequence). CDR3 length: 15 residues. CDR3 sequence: CATSRVDRTGLGAFF. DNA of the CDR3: TGTGCCACCAGCAGAGTGGACAGAACCGGCTTAGGAGCTTTCTTT.

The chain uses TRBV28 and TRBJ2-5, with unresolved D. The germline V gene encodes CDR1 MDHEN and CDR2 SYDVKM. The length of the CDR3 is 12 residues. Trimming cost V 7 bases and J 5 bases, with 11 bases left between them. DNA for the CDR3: TGTGCCAGCACCACCCCAACGGAGACCCAGTACTTC. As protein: CASTTPTETQYF.

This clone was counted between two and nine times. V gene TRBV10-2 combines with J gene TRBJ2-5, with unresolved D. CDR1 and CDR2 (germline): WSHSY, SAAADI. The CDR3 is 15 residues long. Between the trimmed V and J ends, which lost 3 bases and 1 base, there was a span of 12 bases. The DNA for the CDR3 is TGCGCCAGCAGTGAAATGGGCGACCTCCAAGAGACCCAGTACTTC. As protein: CASSEMGDLQETQYF.

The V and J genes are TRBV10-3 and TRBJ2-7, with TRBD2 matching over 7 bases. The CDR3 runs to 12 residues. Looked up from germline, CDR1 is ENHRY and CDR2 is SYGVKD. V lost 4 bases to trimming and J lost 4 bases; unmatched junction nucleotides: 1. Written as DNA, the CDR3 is TGTGCCATCAGTGGGGGGGGGTACGAGCAGTACTTC. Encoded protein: CAISGGGYEQYF.

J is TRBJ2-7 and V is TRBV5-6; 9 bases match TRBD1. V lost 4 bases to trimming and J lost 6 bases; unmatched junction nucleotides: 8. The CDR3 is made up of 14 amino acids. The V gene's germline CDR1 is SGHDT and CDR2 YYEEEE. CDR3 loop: CASSPDRGAGEQYF. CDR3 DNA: TGTGCCAGCAGCCCCGACAGGGGGGCGGGCGAGCAGTACTTC. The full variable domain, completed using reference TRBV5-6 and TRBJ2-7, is DAGVTQSPTHLIKTRGQQVTLRCSPKSGHDTVSWYQQALGQGPQFIFQYYEEEERQRGNFPDRFSGHQFPNYSSELNVNALLLGDSALYLCASSPDRGAGEQYFGPGTRLTVT.

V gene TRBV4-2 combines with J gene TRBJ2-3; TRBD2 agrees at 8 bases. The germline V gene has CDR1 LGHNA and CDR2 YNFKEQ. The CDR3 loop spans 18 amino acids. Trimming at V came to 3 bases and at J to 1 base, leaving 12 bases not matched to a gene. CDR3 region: CASSQSYGERGRTDTQYF. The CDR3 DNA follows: TGTGCCAGCAGCCAGTCCTATGGTGAGCGGGGGCGCACAGATACGCAGTATTTT.

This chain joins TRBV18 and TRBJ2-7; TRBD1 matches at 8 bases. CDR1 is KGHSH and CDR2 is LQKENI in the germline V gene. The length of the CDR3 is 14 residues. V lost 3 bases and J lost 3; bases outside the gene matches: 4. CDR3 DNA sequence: TGTGCCAGCTCACCGGACAGGGATGACTACGAGCAGTACTTC. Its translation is CASSPDRDDYEQYF. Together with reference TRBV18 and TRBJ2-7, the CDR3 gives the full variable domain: NAGVMQNPRHLVRRRGQEARLRCSPMKGHSHVYWYRQLPEEGLKFMVYLQKENIIDESGMPKERFSAEFPKEGPSILRIQQVVRGDSAAYFCASSPDRDDYEQYFGPGTRLTVT.

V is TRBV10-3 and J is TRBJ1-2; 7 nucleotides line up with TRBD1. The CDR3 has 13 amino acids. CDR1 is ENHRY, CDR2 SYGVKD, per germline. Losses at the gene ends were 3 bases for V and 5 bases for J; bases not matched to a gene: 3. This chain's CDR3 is CAISEGTDYGYTF. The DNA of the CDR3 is TGTGCCATCAGTGAAGGGACAGATTATGGCTACACCTTC.

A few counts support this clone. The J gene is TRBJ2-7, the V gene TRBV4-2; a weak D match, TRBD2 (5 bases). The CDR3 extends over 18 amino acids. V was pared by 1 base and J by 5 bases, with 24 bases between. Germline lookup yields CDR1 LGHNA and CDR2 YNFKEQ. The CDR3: CASSQGRIPPSGVNEQYF. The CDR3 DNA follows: TGTGCCAGCAGCCAAGGGAGGATCCCACCGAGCGGCGTCAACGAGCAGTACTTC.

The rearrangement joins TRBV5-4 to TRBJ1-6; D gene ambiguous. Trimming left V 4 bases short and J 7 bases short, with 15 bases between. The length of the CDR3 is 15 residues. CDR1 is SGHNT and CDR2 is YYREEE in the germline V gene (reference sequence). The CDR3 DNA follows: TGTGCCAGCAGCCAAGCCGGGAGTCTGAATTCACCCCTCCACTTT. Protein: CASSQAGSLNSPLHF.

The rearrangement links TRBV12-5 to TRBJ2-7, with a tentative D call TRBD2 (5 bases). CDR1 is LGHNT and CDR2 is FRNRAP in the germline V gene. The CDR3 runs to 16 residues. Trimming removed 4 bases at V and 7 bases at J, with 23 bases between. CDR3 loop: CASGSSVTKFSGEQYF. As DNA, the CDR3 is TGTGCTAGTGGTTCGTCCGTGACTAAATTTTCTGGGGAGCAGTACTTC.

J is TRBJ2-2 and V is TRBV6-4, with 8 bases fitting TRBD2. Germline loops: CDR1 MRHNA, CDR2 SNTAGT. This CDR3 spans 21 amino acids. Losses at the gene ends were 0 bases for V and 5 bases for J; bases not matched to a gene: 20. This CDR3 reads CASSDSILWLAGLLMTGELFF. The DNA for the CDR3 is TGTGCCAGCAGTGACTCCATCTTATGGCTAGCGGGTCTACTCATGACCGGGGAGCTGTTTTTT.

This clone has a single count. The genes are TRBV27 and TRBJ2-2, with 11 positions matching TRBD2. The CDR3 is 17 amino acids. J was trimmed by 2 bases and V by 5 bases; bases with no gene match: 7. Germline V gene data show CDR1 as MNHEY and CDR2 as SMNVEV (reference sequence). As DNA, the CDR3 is TGTGCCAGCAGTCGGCTAGCGGGGGGCGGTAACACCGGGGAGCTGTTTTTT. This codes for CASSRLAGGGNTGELFF.